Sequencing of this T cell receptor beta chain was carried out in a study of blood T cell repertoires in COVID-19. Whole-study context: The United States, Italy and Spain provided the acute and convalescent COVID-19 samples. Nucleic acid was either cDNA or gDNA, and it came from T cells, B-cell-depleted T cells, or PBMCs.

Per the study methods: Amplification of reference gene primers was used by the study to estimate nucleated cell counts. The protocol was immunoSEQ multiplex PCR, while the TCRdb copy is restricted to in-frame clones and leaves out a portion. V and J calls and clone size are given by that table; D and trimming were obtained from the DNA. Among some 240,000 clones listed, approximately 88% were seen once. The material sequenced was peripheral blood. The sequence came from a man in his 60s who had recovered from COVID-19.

CDR3 nucleotides: TGTGCCAGCAGCCAAGGTCAGGGGGCTGAGACCCAGTACTTC. This encodes CASSQGQGAETQYF. V gene TRBV3-1 (or the pseudogene TRBV3-2) combines with J gene TRBJ2-5; TRBD1 aligns across 8 bases. The V gene's germline CDR1 is LGHDT and CDR2 YNNKEL (reference sequence). With V trimmed by 1 base and J by 5 bases, 3 bases remained unmatched. This CDR3 spans 14 amino acids.